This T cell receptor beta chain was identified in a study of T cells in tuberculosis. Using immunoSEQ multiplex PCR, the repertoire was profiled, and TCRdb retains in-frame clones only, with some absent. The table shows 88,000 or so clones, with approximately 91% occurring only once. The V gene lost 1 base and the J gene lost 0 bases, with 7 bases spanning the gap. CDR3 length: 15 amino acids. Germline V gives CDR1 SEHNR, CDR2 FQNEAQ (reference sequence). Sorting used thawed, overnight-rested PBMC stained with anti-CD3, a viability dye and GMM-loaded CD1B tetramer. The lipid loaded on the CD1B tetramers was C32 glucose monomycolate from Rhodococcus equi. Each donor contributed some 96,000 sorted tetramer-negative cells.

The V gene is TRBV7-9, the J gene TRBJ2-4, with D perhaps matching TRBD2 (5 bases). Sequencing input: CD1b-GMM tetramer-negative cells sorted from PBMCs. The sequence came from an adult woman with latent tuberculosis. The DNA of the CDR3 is TGTGCCAGCAGCTTAGTCGGGGTAGCCAAAAACATTCAGTACTTC. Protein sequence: CASSLVGVAKNIQYF.